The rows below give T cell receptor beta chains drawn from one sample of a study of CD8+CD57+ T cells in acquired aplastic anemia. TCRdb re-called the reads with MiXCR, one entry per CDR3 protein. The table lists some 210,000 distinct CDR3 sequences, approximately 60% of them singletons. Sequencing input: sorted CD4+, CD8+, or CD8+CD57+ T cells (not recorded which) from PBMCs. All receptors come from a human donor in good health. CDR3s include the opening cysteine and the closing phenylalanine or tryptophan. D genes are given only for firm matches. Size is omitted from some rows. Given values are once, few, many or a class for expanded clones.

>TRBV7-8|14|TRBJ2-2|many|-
CASSLAIQTGELFF
TGTGCCAGCAGCTTAGCTATCCAGACCGGGGAGCTGTTTTTT
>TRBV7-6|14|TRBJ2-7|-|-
CASSLGGRGYEQYF
TGTGCCAGCAGCTTAGGGGGACGGGGTTACGAGCAGTACTTC
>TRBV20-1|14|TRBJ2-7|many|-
CSAKAAPGPYEQYF
TGCAGTGCTAAAGCGGCTCCTGGGCCCTACGAGCAGTACTTC
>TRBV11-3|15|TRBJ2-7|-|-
CASSLEAGGNYEQYF
TGTGCCAGCAGCTTAGAGGCAGGCGGGAACTACGAGCAGTACTTC
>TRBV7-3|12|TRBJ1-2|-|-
CASSQRGGGYTF
TGTGCCAGCAGCCAACGAGGAGGGGGCTACACCTTC
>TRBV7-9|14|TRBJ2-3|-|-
CASSPQPNTDTQYF
TGTGCCAGCAGCCCCCAACCGAACACAGATACGCAGTATTTT
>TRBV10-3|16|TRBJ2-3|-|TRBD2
CAISEDLAGNTDTQYF
TGTGCCATCAGTGAGGACCTAGCGGGGAACACAGATACGCAGTATTTT
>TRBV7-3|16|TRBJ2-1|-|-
CASSLTGGAPYNEQFF
TGTGCCAGCAGCTTAACGGGAGGTGCTCCCTACAATGAGCAGTTCTTC
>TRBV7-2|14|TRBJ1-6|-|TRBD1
CASSSGGSYSPLHF
TGTGCCAGCAGCTCAGGGGGCTCTTATTCACCCCTCCACTTT
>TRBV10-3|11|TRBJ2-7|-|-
CAISFRDEQYF
TGTGCCATCAGCTTTAGGGACGAGCAGTACTTC
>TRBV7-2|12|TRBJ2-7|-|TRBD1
CATGQGTYEPYF
TGTGCCACAGGACAGGGTACCTACGAGCCGTACTTC
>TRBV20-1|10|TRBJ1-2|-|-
CRAEGDGYTF
TGCAGGGCCGAGGGGGATGGCTACACCTTC
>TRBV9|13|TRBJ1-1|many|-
CASSDTGNTEAFF
TGTGCCAGCAGCGACACCGGGAACACTGAAGCTTTCTTT
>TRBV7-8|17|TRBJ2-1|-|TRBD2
CASSLGSGASSYNEQFF
TGTGCCAGCAGCTTAGGTAGCGGGGCGAGCTCCTACAATGAGCAGTTCTTC
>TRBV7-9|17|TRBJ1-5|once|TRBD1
CASSLGTGGWHDQPQHF
TGTGCCAGCAGCTTAGGGACAGGGGGCTGGCACGATCAGCCCCAGCATTTT
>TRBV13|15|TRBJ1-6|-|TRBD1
CASSTGTGEGSPLHF
TGTGCCAGCTCGACGGGCACAGGGGAGGGTTCACCCCTCCACTTT
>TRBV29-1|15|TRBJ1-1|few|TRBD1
CSAGLGTGVGGEAFF
TGCAGCGCTGGCTTAGGGACAGGGGTTGGGGGCGAAGCTTTCTTT
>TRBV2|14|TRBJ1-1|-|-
CASSDLGGNTEAFF
TGTGCCAGCAGTGATTTGGGGGGGAACACTGAAGCTTTCTTT
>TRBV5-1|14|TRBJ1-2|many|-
CASSLPDSRYGYTF
TGCGCCAGCAGCTTGCCGGACAGCCGCTATGGCTACACCTTC
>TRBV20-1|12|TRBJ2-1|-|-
CSAKAQGNEQFF
TGCAGTGCTAAAGCGCAGGGCAATGAGCAGTTCTTC
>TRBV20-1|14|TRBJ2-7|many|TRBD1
CSATPPGQGYEQYF
TGCAGTGCTACTCCTCCGGGACAGGGGTACGAGCAGTACTTC
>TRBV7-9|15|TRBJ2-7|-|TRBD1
CASSLDRDRVHEQYF
TGTGCCAGCAGCTTAGACAGGGACAGGGTCCACGAGCAGTACTTC
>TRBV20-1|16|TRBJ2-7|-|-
CSARDYAAPKYYEQYF
TGCAGTGCTAGAGATTACGCGGCACCAAAGTACTACGAGCAGTACTTC
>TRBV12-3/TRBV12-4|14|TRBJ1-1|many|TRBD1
CASSPTGENTEAFF
TGTGCCAGCAGTCCGACAGGGGAGAACACTGAAGCTTTCTTT
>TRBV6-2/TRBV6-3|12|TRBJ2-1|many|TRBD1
CACRQGSGEQFF
TGTGCCTGTAGACAGGGGTCCGGTGAGCAGTTCTTC
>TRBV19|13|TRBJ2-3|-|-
CASSITVGDTQYF
TGTGCCAGTAGTATAACAGTCGGAGATACGCAGTATTTT
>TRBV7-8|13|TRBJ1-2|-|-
CASSLVGSYGYTF
TGTGCCAGCAGCTTAGTTGGCAGCTATGGCTACACCTTC
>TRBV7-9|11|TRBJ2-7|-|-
CAHRAGHEQYF
TGTGCTCACAGGGCAGGCCACGAGCAGTACTTC
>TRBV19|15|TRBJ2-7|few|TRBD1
CASSVGDRYTYEQYF
TGTGCCAGTAGCGTCGGGGACAGGTACACCTACGAGCAGTACTTC
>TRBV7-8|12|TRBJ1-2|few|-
CASSPSGEGYTF
TGTGCCAGCAGCCCTTCTGGGGAAGGCTACACCTTC
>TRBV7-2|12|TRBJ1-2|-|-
CASSLAGSGNTF
TGTGCCAGCAGCTTAGCAGGTAGTGGAAACACCTTC
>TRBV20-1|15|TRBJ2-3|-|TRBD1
CSAHSLTGYTDTQYF
TGCAGTGCTCACTCTCTGACAGGGTACACAGATACGCAGTATTTT
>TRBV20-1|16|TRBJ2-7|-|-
CSARDLGLVSSYEQYF
TGCAGTGCTAGAGATTTGGGGCTGGTTTCCAGCTACGAGCAGTACTTC
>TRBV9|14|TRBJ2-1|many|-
CASSDGTSYNEQFF
TGTGCCAGCAGCGACGGGACTTCCTACAATGAGCAGTTCTTC
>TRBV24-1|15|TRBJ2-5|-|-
CATSDQDSFQETQYF
TGTGCCACCAGTGATCAAGACAGCTTCCAAGAGACCCAGTACTTC